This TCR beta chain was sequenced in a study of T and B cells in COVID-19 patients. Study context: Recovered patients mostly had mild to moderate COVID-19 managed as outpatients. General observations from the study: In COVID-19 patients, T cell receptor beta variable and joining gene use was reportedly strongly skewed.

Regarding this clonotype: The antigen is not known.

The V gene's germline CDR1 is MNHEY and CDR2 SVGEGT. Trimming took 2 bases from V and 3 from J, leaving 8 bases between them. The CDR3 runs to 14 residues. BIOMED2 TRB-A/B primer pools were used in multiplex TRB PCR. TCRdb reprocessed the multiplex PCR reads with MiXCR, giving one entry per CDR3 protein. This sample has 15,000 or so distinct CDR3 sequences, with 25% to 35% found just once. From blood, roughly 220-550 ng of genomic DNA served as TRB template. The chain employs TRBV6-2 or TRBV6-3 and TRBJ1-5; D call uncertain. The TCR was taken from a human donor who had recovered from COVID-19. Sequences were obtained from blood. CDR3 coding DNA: TGTGCCAGCAGTTACACCGACGCCAATCAGCCCCAGCATTTT. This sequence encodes CASSYTDANQPQHF.